The T cell receptor beta chain under discussion was sequenced for a study of blood T cell repertoires in COVID-19. Study-level background: T cells, B-cell-depleted T cells, or PBMCs provided the cDNA or gDNA that served as material.

Methods used by the authors: How many nucleated cells were present was estimated from reference gene primer amplification. Using immunoSEQ multiplex PCR, the repertoire was profiled, and TCRdb retains in-frame clones only, with some absent. V and J calls and clone size follow that table, whereas D and trimming were derived from the DNA. Found here are more than 150,000 clones, around 86% of them singletons; the top ten hold around 7%. This CDR3 contains 14 residues. The V gene's germline CDR1 is ENHRY and CDR2 SYGVKD. V trimming: 7 bases; J trimming: 4 bases; junction bases outside the gene matches: 4.

The sample taken for sequencing was peripheral blood. The sequence came from a man aged 35 to 55 with acute or convalescent COVID-19. V gene TRBV10-3 combines with J gene TRBJ2-2, with 9 nucleotides matching TRBD2. Here the CDR3 DNA reads TGTGCCATCACCGCGGGGGGGCCCACCGGGGAGCTGTTTTTT. Translating gives CAITAGGPTGELFF.